The 28 T cell receptor beta chains below were found in one sample sequenced in a study of T cell responses to AZD1222 COVID-19 vaccine. The repertoire was sequenced with immunoSEQ multiplex PCR; TCRdb's copy has only in-frame clones and lacks some. The sample lists 160,000 or so clones, 75% to 90% occurring once. Sequenced here: peripheral blood, sampled 28 days after the second dose of the MenACWY control vaccine. All receptors derive from an adult who received the MenACWY meningococcal vaccine as a control.

This sequence joins TRBV5-4 and TRBJ1-2; 7 bases line up with TRBD1. The germline V gene has CDR1 SGHNT and CDR2 YYREEE (reference sequence). The CDR3 contains 15 residues. V trimming: 5 bases; J trimming: 4 bases; junction bases outside the gene matches: 11. The CDR3 DNA sequence: TGTGCCAGCAGACCTAGACAGGGAGATAGCTATGGCTACACCTTC. It codes for CASRPRQGDSYGYTF.

The V and J genes are TRBV29-1 and TRBJ2-1, with D perhaps assigned TRBD1 or TRBD2 (5 bases each). Trimming shortened V by 7 bases and J by 2 bases, and 12 bases separated the two germline ends. There are 13 residues in the CDR3. Germline lookup yields CDR1 SQVTM and CDR2 ANQGSEA. CDR3 sequence reads: CSAGRGAYNEQFF. Written as DNA, the CDR3 is TGCAGCGCTGGTCGAGGGGCCTACAATGAGCAGTTCTTC.

This clone was found a few times. The chain recombines TRBV4-2 with TRBJ1-2, with a tentative D call TRBD1 (5 bases). The V and J ends lost 3 bases and 8 bases respectively, with 13 bases between them. The CDR3 sequence is 13 residues long. Germline lookup yields CDR1 LGHNA and CDR2 YNFKEQ. CDR3 sequence (DNA): TGTGCCAGCAGCCAGCTGGGGGAGGGGGGCTACACCTTC. As protein: CASSQLGEGGYTF.

The chain carries TRBV19 and TRBJ1-1; D gene unclear. The V gene lost 5 bases and the J gene lost 10 bases, with 20 bases spanning the gap. The CDR3 covers 14 residues. From germline, CDR1 is LNHDA and CDR2 SQIVND (reference sequence). For the CDR3, the DNA is TGTGCCAGTAGTGGAGACTTAGGACGGTTGGGAGCTTTCTTT. Translated: CASSGDLGRLGAFF. Variable domain in full (rest from reference TRBV19 and TRBJ1-1): DGGITQSPKYLFRKEGQNVTLSCEQNLNHDAMYWYRQDPGQGLRLIYYSQIVNDFQKGDIAEGYSVSREKKESFPLTVTSAQKNPTAFYLCASSGDLGRLGAFFGQGTRLTVV.

V and J are TRBV5-1 and TRBJ2-5; D is undetermined. Germline V gene data show CDR1 as SGHRS and CDR2 as YFSETQ. The length of the CDR3 is 14 residues. The ends were cut back, 4 bases at V and 1 base at J, with 11 bases in the middle. CDR3 DNA: TGCGCCAGCAGCCCGACGGATCCCCAAGAGACCCAGTACTTC. Its protein product is CASSPTDPQETQYF. Combining the CDR3 with reference TRBV5-1 and TRBJ2-5 gives the whole variable domain KAGVTQTPRYLIKTRGQQVTLSCSPISGHRSVSWYQQTPGQGLQFLFEYFSETQRNKGNFPGRFSGRQFSNSRSEMNVSTLELGDSALYLCASSPTDPQETQYFGPGTRLLVL.

The chain uses TRBV12-5 and TRBJ2-2; 8 bases line up with TRBD1. This CDR3 contains 18 residues. V shed 2 bases, J shed 3 bases, and the junction held 11 bases outside the gene matches. Germline assignment: CDR1 LGHNT and CDR2 FRNRAP. CDR3 DNA sequence: TGTGCTAGTGGTTTGTTAAAATCAGGGGGCCCGGACACCGGGGAGCTGTTTTTT. Protein product: CASGLLKSGGPDTGELFF.

This rearrangement joins TRBV5-6 to TRBJ2-1; 8 positions agree with TRBD2. V gave up 1 base and J gave up 2 bases; unmatched junction bases: 5. The V gene's germline CDR1 is SGHDT and CDR2 YYEEEE. CDR3 length: 16 amino acids. CDR3 DNA: TGTGCCAGCAGCTTGTTTAGCGGGAACCCCTACAATGAGCAGTTCTTC. Amino acids: CASSLFSGNPYNEQFF.

This chain links TRBV27 with TRBJ2-7; D is uncertain. Trimming cost V 0 bases and J 4 bases, with 10 bases left between them. Germline CDR1 reads MNHEY; CDR2 reads SMNVEV (reference sequence). The CDR3 length is 14 residues. The CDR3 DNA reads TGTGCCAGCAGTTTATCGGGGTTTGGGTACGAGCAGTACTTC. Its protein is CASSLSGFGYEQYF.

J is TRBJ2-7 and V is TRBV7-2; D is possibly TRBD2 (6 bases). The germline V gene encodes CDR1 SGHTA and CDR2 FQGNSA. The CDR3 has 18 residues. V was clipped by 1 base and J by 0 bases, with 19 bases between them. CDR3 protein: CASSLGFEGRRLSYEQYF. DNA of the CDR3: TGTGCCAGCAGCTTAGGCTTCGAGGGGAGGCGCCTCTCCTACGAGCAGTACTTC. Variable domain in full (rest from reference TRBV7-2 and TRBJ2-7): GAGVSQSPSNKVTEKGKDVELRCDPISGHTALYWYRQSLGQGLEFLIYFQGNSAPDKSGLPSDRFSAERTGGSVSTLTIQRTQQEDSAVYLCASSLGFEGRRLSYEQYFGPGTRLTVT.

This clone was found a few times. The V gene is TRBV7-9, the J gene TRBJ1-1, with TRBD1 as a possible D gene (6 bases). In germline, CDR1 is SEHNR, CDR2 FQNEAQ (reference sequence). This CDR3 has 16 amino acids. V was cut by 1 base and J by 4 bases, with 16 bases left in between. The CDR3 loop reads CASSLDNWGLGTEAFF. The CDR3 nucleotides are TGTGCCAGCAGCTTAGATAATTGGGGGCTCGGCACTGAAGCTTTCTTT. Complete variable domain (other parts from reference TRBV7-9 and TRBJ1-1): DTGVSQNPRHKITKRGQNVTFRCDPISEHNRLYWYRQTLGQGPEFLTYFQNEAQLEKSRLLSDRFSAERPKGSFSTLEIQRTEQGDSAMYLCASSLDNWGLGTEAFFGQGTRLTVV.

The rearrangement joins TRBV6-5 to TRBJ1-1; D is unresolved. V gave up 3 bases and J gave up 6 bases, with 14 bases separating them. The CDR3 contains 14 residues. Germline V gene sequence: CDR1 MNHEY, CDR2 SVGAGI. The CDR3 is CASSYWRGGAEAFF. In nucleotides, the CDR3 is TGTGCCAGCAGTTATTGGCGGGGAGGCGCTGAAGCTTTCTTT.

The chain joins TRBV9 to TRBJ1-1; D gene ambiguous. Trimming took 4 bases from V and 0 from J, leaving 13 bases between them. CDR1 SGDLS and CDR2 YYNGEE come from the germline V gene. CDR3 size: 15 residues. The CDR3 DNA reads TGTGCCAGCAGCCTCCACGAGGCAATGAACACTGAAGCTTTCTTT. Its protein is CASSLHEAMNTEAFF.

This clone was observed a few times. This rearrangement joins TRBV27 to TRBJ1-5; D call uncertain. V shed 3 bases and J shed 4 bases, with 4 bases lying between them. Germline CDR1 and CDR2: MNHEY and SMNVEV (reference sequence). This CDR3 contains 12 residues. CDR3 DNA: TGTGCCAGCAGTTTCTCAAATCAGCCCCAGCATTTT. Translating it yields CASSFSNQPQHF.

This chain joins TRBV6-1 and TRBJ1-1, with D unresolved. Trimming removed 0 bases at V and 9 bases at J, with 11 bases between. CDR1 is MNHNS and CDR2 is SASEGT in the germline V gene. The CDR3 is 13 amino acids. The CDR3 loop reads CASSEAPTEQAFF. For the CDR3, the DNA is TGTGCCAGCAGTGAAGCGCCGACCGAGCAAGCTTTCTTT.

The chain uses TRBV20-1 and TRBJ2-3, with 10 nucleotides matching TRBD2. The CDR3 length is 19 residues. The germline V gene encodes CDR1 DFQATT and CDR2 SNEGSKA (reference sequence). The junction had 17 bases not matched to a gene; V was cut back by 3 bases and J by 2 bases. The CDR3 reads CSASLASGSIFLNTDTQYF. DNA for the CDR3: TGCAGTGCTAGTCTCGCTAGCGGGAGTATCTTCTTAAACACAGATACGCAGTATTTT.

The rearrangement uses TRBV6-5 and TRBJ1-1; D is undetermined. V lost 0 bases and J lost 2, with 10 bases in between. The germline V gene has CDR1 MNHEY and CDR2 SVGAGI. The CDR3 contains 15 residues. CDR3: CASSYSPDLNTEAFF. CDR3 nucleotide sequence: TGTGCCAGCAGTTACTCTCCGGACCTAAACACTGAAGCTTTCTTT.

V and J are TRBV27 and TRBJ2-7, with TRBD1 identical over 8 bases. The trim removed 4 bases at V and 6 bases at J, leaving 5 bases unmatched. CDR1 and CDR2 (germline): MNHEY, SMNVEV (reference sequence). This CDR3 is built from 13 residues. This CDR3 is CASSSRDRSEQYF. The CDR3 nucleotides are TGTGCCAGCAGTTCCCGGGACAGGTCCGAGCAGTACTTC.

This chain connects TRBV13 to TRBJ1-6; 8 bases are shared with TRBD1. V shed 5 bases, J shed 9 bases, and the junction held 24 bases outside the gene matches. The germline CDR1 and CDR2 sequences are PRHDT and FYEKMQ (reference sequence). The CDR3 contains 20 residues. DNA for the CDR3: TGTGCCAGCAGCCAGGCGGCAGGGCAGGGGGCAAGTCGATGGACTTCACCCCTCCACTTT. Its protein is CASSQAAGQGASRWTSPLHF.

The chain combines TRBV10-2 with TRBJ1-5; no definite D call. CDR1 is WSHSY, CDR2 SAAADI, per germline. This CDR3 contains 13 residues. The V and J ends lost 2 bases and 9 bases respectively, with 11 bases between them. CDR3 DNA sequence: TGCGCCAGCAGTGAGGAGGCGCGGGGGCCCCAGCATTTT. This sequence encodes CASSEEARGPQHF.

The rearrangement links TRBV19 to TRBJ1-1, with TRBD1 as a possible D gene (5 bases). Germline lookup yields CDR1 LNHDA and CDR2 SQIVND (reference sequence). The V end lost 8 bases, the J end lost 11 bases, and 12 bases lay between the germline ends. The CDR3 consists of 10 residues. The CDR3 reads CASQRGRAFF. The CDR3 region has the DNA TGTGCCAGTCAAAGGGGTCGCGCTTTCTTT.

This clone was found once. The chain couples TRBV10-3 to TRBJ1-2, with TRBD1 matching 7 bases. This CDR3 comprises 15 residues. Per the germline V gene, CDR1 is ENHRY and CDR2 is SYGVKD. V shed 8 bases and J 4 bases; nucleotides not matched to a gene: 13. The CDR3 spells CAIGATGEWSYGYTF. The CDR3 DNA sequence: TGTGCCATCGGGGCCACAGGGGAATGGAGCTATGGCTACACCTTC.

V gene TRBV6-5 combines with J gene TRBJ2-4, with 11 bases lining up with TRBD1. CDR1 is MNHEY, CDR2 SVGAGI, per germline. The V and J ends lost 2 bases and 6 bases, in that order; junction bases with no gene match: 3. This CDR3 is 15 amino acids long. The CDR3 coding sequence is TGTGCCAGCAGTTACCCCGGGACAGGGGGAAACATTCAGTACTTC. It yields the protein CASSYPGTGGNIQYF.

The V call is TRBV14, the J call TRBJ2-3; D is possibly TRBD1 or TRBD2 (6 bases each). The CDR3 length is 15 residues. In germline, CDR1 is SGHDN, CDR2 FVKESK. V was trimmed by 6 bases and J by 5 bases, leaving 18 bases between them. The CDR3 is CASSPGTRRGDTQYF. In nucleotides, the CDR3 is TGTGCCAGCAGTCCCGGGACACGGCGGGGAGATACGCAGTATTTT.

The chain employs TRBV28 and TRBJ2-7; D perhaps matches TRBD1 (7 bases). This CDR3 contains 13 residues. Germline loops: CDR1 MDHEN, CDR2 SYDVKM. V lost 7 bases, J lost 3 bases, and 13 bases lay in between. In DNA form, the CDR3 reads TGTGCCAGCATTCAGGGGGGCGGCTACGAGCAGTACTTC. Translated, it gives CASIQGGGYEQYF.

The V gene is TRBV7-6, the J gene TRBJ1-1; D might be TRBD1 (6 bases). The V end was cut by 1 base, the J end by 11 bases, with 14 bases between. This CDR3 comprises 13 residues. Germline lookup yields CDR1 SGHVS and CDR2 FNYEAQ. CDR3 nucleotides: TGTGCCAGCAGCTTAGGAGAAACAGGGTGGGCTTTCTTT. Protein product: CASSLGETGWAFF.

The genes are TRBV18 and TRBJ2-7; 9 nucleotides match TRBD2. The V and J ends lost 5 bases and 2 bases, in that order; junction bases with no gene match: 7. The CDR3 loop spans 15 amino acids. Germline V gives CDR1 KGHSH, CDR2 LQKENI. CDR3 residues: CASSAGSGGTYEQYF. The CDR3 DNA reads as TGTGCCAGCTCAGCCGGTAGCGGGGGTACCTACGAGCAGTACTTC.

This chain uses TRBV25-1 with TRBJ2-3; no clear D gene. The CDR3 length is 12 residues. V was trimmed by 8 bases and J by 3 bases, leaving 9 bases between them. CDR1 MGHDK and CDR2 SYGVNS come from the germline V gene. DNA for the CDR3: TGTGCCAGCTTGCCCCAGACAGATACGCAGTATTTT. It codes for CASLPQTDTQYF. The entire variable domain, with the rest obtained from reference TRBV25-1 and TRBJ2-3, is as follows: EADIYQTPRYLVIGTGKKITLECSQTMGHDKMYWYQQDPGMELHLIHYSYGVNSTEKGDLSSESTVSRIRTEHFPLTLESARPSHTSQYLCASLPQTDTQYFGPGTRLTVL.

The rearrangement links TRBV10-1 to TRBJ2-7, with D possibly matching TRBD1 (5 bases). This CDR3 has 14 amino acids. The germline V gene encodes CDR1 WNHNN and CDR2 SYGVQD (reference sequence). Trimming left V 0 bases short and J 6 bases short, with 12 bases between. CDR3 nucleotides: TGCGCCAGCAGTGAGTCGAGGTCCCAGGGCGAGCAGTACTTC. Its protein is CASSESRSQGEQYF.